The clone carrying this T cell receptor (beta chain) was picked up a small number of times. This sample is drawn from a study of molecular identifiers for immune sequencing clone quantification. V was pared by 8 bases and J by 3 bases, with 12 bases of the junction left unmatched. The CDR3 has 15 residues. Source material for naive CD8 libraries was roughly 18,000 to 1,000,000 sorted cells, with 10%, 30% or 50% RNA. For bulk TCR libraries, previously described methods and listed TCR primers were used. TCRdb analysed the PCR reads with MiXCR anew, one entry per CDR3 protein. Here the sample spans more than 85,000 distinct CDR3 sequences, about 35% being singletons.

The rearrangement links TRBV12-3 or TRBV12-4 to TRBJ2-5; 7 nucleotides line up with TRBD2. The source is a human donor in good health. Some libraries in this study had Jurkat cell RNA spiked in. Sequencing used naive CD8+ T cells from blood, with Jurkat cell RNA spiked in. Subset noted: FACS-sorted CD8+CD4-CCR7+CD45RA+ naive T cells. DNA of the CDR3: TGTGCCAGCCGAGGGTTCTGGGGGGGTGAAGAGACCCAGTACTTC. It specifies CASRGFWGGEETQYF.